This T cell receptor (beta chain) was recorded in a study of cytomegalovirus exposure and HLA in healthy donors. Overall study context: The Caucasian-associated ancestry cluster held around four fifths of 398 genotyped donors. Notes on the study in general: Highly shared variants forming one cluster were likely a sequencing artifact. Three chains linked to CMV were shown in vitro to be specific for CMV antigens.

The germline V gene has CDR1 MNHEY and CDR2 SVGAGI. V lost 5 bases, J lost 5 bases, and 16 bases lay in between. This CDR3 comprises 15 residues. Use of 60 Vbeta and 13 Jbeta primers characterized the PCR. In the authors' methods: Later reanalysis found around 74 million unique TCR beta chains, some 10 million of them shared. Clones were read by immunoSEQ multiplex PCR, and TCRdb kept only the in-frame ones, dropping some. V, J and clone size are taken as reported in that table, and D and trimming were inferred from the DNA itself. The data contain roughly 170,000 clones, 77% of them singletons. There are a few counts of this clone. As yet, its antigen is unknown.

Sequencing used PBMCs. This chain links TRBV6-5 with TRBJ2-1; the D gene is possibly TRBD2 (6 bases). The TCR originated in a woman aged 25 to 39 in good health and CMV-seronegative. The CDR3 nucleotides read TGTGCCAGCAGTCCCCTTAGCGGACTCAACAATGAGCAGTTCTTC. This translates into CASSPLSGLNNEQFF.